This TCR beta chain was sequenced for a study of vaccination and CD4 T cells after COVID-19. Study at large: Two-dose vaccination with either BNT162b2 or mRNA-1273 was given to participants. Post-COVID draws followed diagnosis by a median about 100 days (range 35 to 161).

Documented treatment: approximately nine-day PBMC culture with coronavirus spike peptide pools or control peptides (ViraFEST assay). Before the COVID-19 pandemic (2011-2018), CD4+ T cells were obtained from the unexposed donor. About this clonotype: Its antigen is undetermined.

CD4+ T cells that had been cultured provided DNA sequenced with the Oncomine TCR Beta short-read assay. TCRdb passed the PCR reads through MiXCR, listing each CDR3 protein once. This sample has 5,500 to 9,000 distinct CDR3 sequences, with roughly a third found just once. Between the trimmed V and J ends, which lost 6 bases and 4 bases, there was a span of 13 bases. The CDR3 runs 13 residues. Looked up from germline, CDR1 is SGHRS and CDR2 is YFSETQ. This TCR was recovered from a human donor in good health. V is TRBV5-1 and J is TRBJ1-1, with D perhaps matching TRBD1 (5 bases). What was sequenced was CD4+ T cells from blood, cultured in vitro. CDR3 nucleotides: TGCGCCAGCACCGTAGGGAGGGGCACTGAAGCTTTCTTT. Its protein product is CASTVGRGTEAFF.